Reported below is one TCR beta chain. Only in-frame clones appear in the TCRdb table, and some are missing; sequencing was by immunoSEQ multiplex PCR. This table has about 170,000 clones, 85% to 90% appearing once. This record belongs to a study of cytomegalovirus exposure and HLA in healthy donors. CDR1 is SNHLY and CDR2 is FYNNEI in the germline V gene. V lost 10 bases, J lost 0 bases, and 12 bases lay in between. The CDR3 is 13 amino acids. The source is a woman aged 18-30 years in good health and CMV-seropositive. The chain uses TRBV2 and TRBJ1-1; D unresolved. Sequenced input: PBMCs. For the CDR3, the DNA is TGTGCCACCGCAGGAGGTTTGAACACTGAAGCTTTCTTT. This translates into CATAGGLNTEAFF.